These T cell receptor beta chains were read from a single sample in a study of cytomegalovirus exposure and HLA in healthy donors. The table came from immunoSEQ multiplex PCR; TCRdb's copy has only in-frame clones and leaves some out. The table lists around 150,000 clones, about 63% of them singletons, with around 2.8% in the top ten. The sample taken for sequencing was PBMCs. The receptors shown here come from a woman aged 40-49 years in good health and CMV-seropositive. The CDR3 runs from the conserved cysteine through the conserved F or W. D genes are given only for firm matches. The size entry is marked missing in some rows and otherwise reads once, few, many or a size class.

.,once,TRBV27,TRBJ1-2,CASSWGPSYGYTF,TGTGCCAGCAGTTGGGGGCCTTCTTATGGCTACACCTTC
.,few,TRBV28,TRBJ2-7,CASSISGQEGYEQYF,TGTGCCAGCAGTATCTCCGGGCAGGAGGGCTACGAGCAGTACTTC
TRBD1,.,TRBV27,TRBJ1-4,CASSPYGRYGGTGPEKLFF,TGTGCCAGCAGTCCTTATGGGAGGTATGGAGGGACAGGCCCCGAAAAACTGTTTTTT
.,.,TRBV6-6,TRBJ1-2,CASSYSEGLLAHGYTF,TGTGCCAGCAGTTATTCCGAGGGCCTTCTTGCCCATGGCTACACCTTC
.,.,TRBV19,TRBJ2-5,CASSIFFQLQETQYF,TGTGCCAGTAGTATATTCTTTCAACTTCAAGAGACCCAGTACTTC
.,.,TRBV7-2,TRBJ1-5,CASSPLGGVSQPQHF,TGTGCCAGCAGTCCGTTGGGGGGGGTGAGTCAGCCCCAGCATTTT
.,.,TRBV19,TRBJ2-1,CASRGGLNNEQFF,TGTGCCAGTAGGGGGGGATTGAACAATGAGCAGTTCTTC
.,.,TRBV19,TRBJ1-5,CASSILSGSNQPQHF,TGTGCCAGTAGTATTCTGTCGGGGAGCAATCAGCCCCAGCATTTT
.,few,TRBV28,TRBJ1-1,CASSFYPGEAFF,TGTGCCAGCAGTTTCTATCCGGGGGAAGCTTTCTTT
.,few,TRBV2,TRBJ1-4,CASSDRVGEKLFF,TGTGCCAGCAGTGACAGGGTCGGTGAAAAACTGTTTTTT
TRBD2,.,TRBV5-4,TRBJ2-1,CASSTGLAGGSYNEQFF,TGTGCCAGCAGCACGGGACTAGCGGGCGGCTCCTACAATGAGCAGTTCTTC
.,.,TRBV7-2,TRBJ2-2,CASRTGQNTGELFF,TGTGCCAGCAGAACGGGACAGAACACCGGGGAGCTGTTTTTT
TRBD1,.,TRBV7-6,TRBJ1-3,CASSNRGQGNTIYF,TGTGCCAGCAGCAACAGGGGTCAAGGAAACACCATATATTTT
TRBD1,.,TRBV5-5,TRBJ1-6,CASSLGTGSYNSPLHF,TGTGCCAGCAGCTTGGGGACAGGCTCCTATAATTCACCCCTCCACTTT
.,few,TRBV19,TRBJ2-1,CASRFSGLIVEVGNEQFF,TGTGCCAGTAGATTCTCAGGACTAATTGTTGAGGTTGGGAATGAGCAGTTCTTC
.,.,TRBV6-6,TRBJ1-3,CASSYSKAGNTIYF,TGTGCCAGCAGTTACTCGAAAGCGGGAAACACCATATATTTT
.,.,TRBV20-1,TRBJ1-2,CSAIQGYGYTF,TGCAGTGCTATCCAGGGCTATGGCTACACCTTC
TRBD1,.,TRBV7-9,TRBJ1-2,CASSFTGTGDGGYTF,TGTGCCAGCAGCTTCACCGGGACAGGGGACGGTGGCTACACCTTC
.,.,TRBV7-6,TRBJ2-7,CASSLTGTPPYEQYF,TGTGCCAGCAGCTTAACCGGGACACCTCCCTACGAGCAGTACTTC
.,.,TRBV4-3,TRBJ2-3,CASSQEGAAGNPTDTQYF,TGCGCCAGCAGCCAAGAGGGGGCAGCGGGGAATCCCACAGATACGCAGTATTTT
.,.,TRBV6-5,TRBJ2-5,CASGSIDTQETQYF,TGTGCCAGCGGTTCTATCGATACCCAAGAGACCCAGTACTTC
.,.,TRBV4-1,TRBJ2-2,CASSQDSEITGELFF,TGCGCCAGCAGCCAAGATTCCGAGATCACCGGGGAGCTGTTTTTT
.,.,TRBV19,TRBJ1-5,CASSMVGGSNQPQHF,TGTGCCAGTAGTATGGTTGGAGGGAGCAATCAGCCCCAGCATTTT
.,.,TRBV6-5,TRBJ2-1,CASSYFSGEQFF,TGTGCCAGCAGTTACTTCTCCGGTGAGCAGTTCTTC
.,.,TRBV29-1,TRBJ1-2,CSVEDGGDGYTF,TGCAGCGTTGAAGATGGAGGGGATGGCTACACCTTC
TRBD1,.,TRBV13,TRBJ1-6,CASSSMTGEGSPLHF,TGTGCCAGCAGCTCTATGACAGGGGAGGGTTCACCCCTCCACTTT
.,few,TRBV5-4,TRBJ2-7,CASSPTEASLSYEQYF,TGTGCCAGCAGCCCGACCGAGGCATCCCTCTCCTACGAGCAGTACTTC
TRBD2,.,TRBV18,TRBJ2-7,CASSPRVAGEGEQYF,TGTGCCAGCTCACCACGAGTAGCGGGAGAAGGGGAGCAGTACTTC
TRBD2,.,TRBV28,TRBJ2-5,CASSWTSGGYGDDQETQYF,TGTGCCAGCAGTTGGACTAGCGGGGGGTACGGGGACGACCAAGAGACCCAGTACTTC
.,.,TRBV10-3,TRBJ2-3,CAISEADTQYF,TGTGCCATCAGTGAAGCGGATACGCAGTATTTT
.,.,TRBV7-2,TRBJ2-7,CASSLARDSGQYF,TGTGCCAGCAGCTTAGCGCGCGACTCCGGGCAGTACTTC
.,.,TRBV7-2,TRBJ2-7,CASSLGRGTSYEQYF,TGTGCCAGCAGCTTAGGAAGGGGTACGTCCTACGAGCAGTACTTC
.,few,TRBV5-1,TRBJ2-1,CASSSDDRGDYNEQFF,TGCGCCAGCAGCTCGGACGACAGAGGTGACTACAATGAGCAGTTCTTC
.,.,TRBV12-5,TRBJ2-7,CASGSLRGEQYF,TGTGCTAGTGGTTCATTACGGGGCGAGCAGTACTTC
TRBD2,.,TRBV11-2,TRBJ2-7,CASSLNLAGSYEQYF,TGTGCCAGCAGCTTAAATCTAGCGGGAAGCTACGAGCAGTACTTC
TRBD1,.,TRBV5-1,TRBJ1-5,CASSVGTGEFQPQHF,TGCGCCAGCAGCGTTGGGACAGGGGAATTTCAGCCCCAGCATTTT
.,.,TRBV11-1,TRBJ2-7,CASSLEPGPYEQYF,TGTGCCAGCAGCTTAGAACCAGGCCCCTACGAGCAGTACTTC
.,.,TRBV11-2,TRBJ2-1,CASSLELGQASSYNEQFF,TGTGCCAGCAGTTTAGAGTTGGGGCAGGCGAGCTCCTACAATGAGCAGTTCTTC
TRBD2,.,TRBV7-2,TRBJ2-7,CASSSGLAGPSSYEQYF,TGTGCCAGCAGCTCGGGACTAGCGGGGCCGAGCTCCTACGAGCAGTACTTC
.,few,TRBV7-2,TRBJ2-2,CASSILTGELFF,TGTGCCAGCAGCATCCTAACCGGGGAGCTGTTTTTT
TRBD2,.,TRBV11-1,TRBJ2-3,CASSQGLAGESDTQYF,TGTGCCAGCAGCCAGGGACTAGCGGGAGAGTCAGATACGCAGTATTTT
.,.,TRBV7-2,TRBJ1-1,CASGVNTEAFF,TGTGCCAGCGGAGTGAACACTGAAGCTTTCTTT
.,.,TRBV10-3,TRBJ2-7,CAISLAGGLGGEQYF,TGTGCCATCAGTCTCGCCGGGGGGCTTGGGGGGGAGCAGTACTTC
.,.,TRBV5-1,TRBJ1-2,CASSFGQLYGYTF,TGCGCCAGCAGCTTTGGACAGCTGTATGGCTACACCTTC
.,.,TRBV2,TRBJ2-7,CASSAPPSGQYF,TGTGCCAGCAGTGCGCCACCCTCGGGGCAGTACTTC
.,.,TRBV7-2,TRBJ2-3,CASSRGLAADTQYF,TGTGCCAGCAGCCGTGGGCTAGCTGCAGATACGCAGTATTTT
.,.,TRBV6-5,TRBJ2-7,CASRPGRRVHLEQYF,TGTGCCAGCAGACCCGGCCGACGGGTACACCTGGAGCAGTACTTC
TRBD1,once,TRBV19,TRBJ2-7,CASSITQGAMDEQYF,TGTGCCAGTAGTATCACCCAGGGGGCGATGGACGAGCAGTACTTC
TRBD2,few,TRBV29-1,TRBJ2-7,CSVGAGVGYEQYF,TGCAGCGTTGGTGCGGGAGTAGGGTACGAGCAGTACTTC
TRBD2,.,TRBV29-1,TRBJ2-6,CSVAREAGANVLTF,TGCAGCGTTGCCCGGGAGGCTGGGGCCAACGTCCTGACTTTC
.,.,TRBV5-1,TRBJ2-3,CASSLFGNLVSSTDTQYF,TGCGCCAGCAGCTTGTTCGGGAATTTGGTCTCTAGCACAGATACGCAGTATTTT
.,few,TRBV11-2,TRBJ2-1,CASSLWLAGGYNEQFF,TGTGCCAGCAGCTTATGGCTGGCGGGCGGATACAATGAGCAGTTCTTC
TRBD1,few,TRBV7-2,TRBJ2-7,CASSLARTGVSYEQYF,TGTGCCAGCAGCTTAGCGAGGACAGGGGTCTCCTACGAGCAGTACTTC
.,.,TRBV28,TRBJ2-3,CASTPTDYLSTDTQYF,TGTGCCAGCACTCCCACGGACTACCTTAGCACAGATACGCAGTATTTT
.,few,TRBV6-4,TRBJ2-3,CASSERDTQYF,TGTGCCAGCAGTGAGCGGGATACGCAGTATTTT
TRBD1,.,TRBV19,TRBJ2-5,CASTKGQGALEETQYF,TGTGCCAGTACTAAAGGACAGGGGGCCCTCGAGGAGACCCAGTACTTC
TRBD1,few,TRBV6-1,TRBJ2-2,CASTLGQGATGELFF,TGTGCCAGCACCCTGGGACAGGGGGCCACCGGGGAGCTGTTTTTT